One sample yielded the 25 T cell receptor beta chains listed below, sequenced in a study of response to subunit inactivated influenza vaccine. TCRdb used MiXCR to reprocess the RT-PCR reads, holding one entry per CDR3 protein. The data show over 300,000 distinct CDR3 sequences, just over 20% seen once. The sample here was PBMCs from blood, taken 21 months after vaccination. The source is a man aged 45-69 years who received an inactivated influenza vaccine.

V usage is TRBV9 and J usage is TRBJ2-1; D gene unclear. The germline V and J ends were trimmed by 6 bases and 4 bases, with 14 bases remaining between them. The germline V gene encodes CDR1 SGDLS and CDR2 YYNGEE. This CDR3 spans 14 amino acids. CDR3 DNA sequence: TGTGCCAGCAAGCAAGGTCCAGAGTACAATGAGCAGTTCTTC. This gives the protein CASKQGPEYNEQFF.

The chain has TRBV28 and TRBJ2-1; 10 bases fit TRBD2. Trimming removed 10 bases from V and 0 bases from J; junction bases left unmatched: 18. CDR1 is MDHEN, CDR2 SYDVKM, per germline. There are 19 residues in the CDR3. The CDR3 DNA sequence: TGTGCCACCTTAGGACAGAGTCGAATAGCGGGAGGCTCCTACAATGAGCAGTTCTTC. It translates to CATLGQSRIAGGSYNEQFF.

The chain couples TRBV12-3 or TRBV12-4 to TRBJ1-5; D is uncertain. CDR3 length: 11 amino acids. V lost 0 bases and J 11 bases, leaving 5 bases between the germline ends. The CDR3, as DNA: TGTGCCAGCAGTTTAGCCCAGGCCCAGCATTTT. This sequence encodes CASSLAQAQHF.

V and J are TRBV14 and TRBJ2-6, with D uncertain. Trimming left V 0 bases short and J 1 base short, with 7 bases between. The CDR3 is 16 amino acids. In germline, CDR1 is SGHDN, CDR2 FVKESK. This CDR3 reads CASSQEVISGANVLTF. CDR3 nucleotide sequence: TGTGCCAGCAGCCAAGAGGTGATTTCTGGGGCCAACGTCCTGACTTTC.

The sample holds many counts of this clonotype. The V call is TRBV6-5, the J call TRBJ1-1, with D possibly matching TRBD1 (6 bases). This CDR3 spans 14 amino acids. The V and J ends lost 3 bases and 3 bases respectively, with 11 bases between them. Germline assignment: CDR1 MNHEY and CDR2 SVGAGI. The CDR3 loop reads CASSYGGADTEAFF. The CDR3, as DNA: TGTGCCAGCAGTTATGGGGGCGCGGACACTGAAGCTTTCTTT.

The gene calls are TRBV7-7 and TRBJ2-5; 9 bases align to TRBD1. The V gene's germline CDR1 is SSHAT and CDR2 FNYEAQ (reference sequence). CDR3 length: 14 amino acids. Trimming removed 6 bases from V and 6 bases from J; junction bases left unmatched: 8. The CDR3 here is CASSKDRGAKTQYF. In DNA form, the CDR3 reads TGTGCCAGCAGTAAGGACAGGGGAGCAAAGACCCAGTACTTC.

On this clonotype itself: Relative to the germline gene, one junction end is altered; a read error may explain this. The chain joins TRBV5-6 to TRBJ2-4, with D possibly TRBD1 on 5 matching bases. CDR1 SGHDT and CDR2 YYEEEE come from the germline V gene. The CDR3 is made up of 14 amino acids. CDR3 bases: TGTGCCAGCAGCTTGGATCAGGGAAGGTTCGGTCGGCACTTC. Its protein product is CASSLDQGRFGRHF. Full variable domain (remainder filled in from reference TRBV5-6 and TRBJ2-4): DAGVTQSPTHLIKTRGQQVTLRCSPKSGHDTVSWYQQALGQGPQFIFQYYEEEERQRGNFPDRFSGHQFPNYSSELNVNALLLGDSALYLCASSLDQGRFGRHFGAGTRLSVL.

CDR3 loop: CATQGMNTEAFF. CDR3 sequence (DNA): TGTGCCACTCAGGGGATGAACACTGAAGCTTTCTTT. This rearrangement joins TRBV19 to TRBJ1-1; tentatively, D is TRBD1 (6 bases). Germline CDR1 and CDR2: LNHDA and SQIVND (reference sequence). The CDR3 has 12 amino acids. V was cut by 10 bases and J by 0 bases, with 9 bases left in between.

In its sample, this clonotype was seen once. The V call is TRBV10-3, the J call TRBJ2-1, with a weak D call TRBD2 (6 bases). CDR1 and CDR2 from the germline V gene are ENHRY and SYGVKD. CDR3 length equals 19 residues. The ends were cut back, 9 bases at V and 4 bases at J, with 31 bases in the middle. For the CDR3, the DNA is TGTGCCATTCGGGAGACACAAGGAGGGGAGAGAGGATCGTACAATGAGCAGTTCTTC. It yields the protein CAIRETQGGERGSYNEQFF.

CDR3 sequence reads: CATSKTSGIYEQYF. CDR3 sequence (DNA): TGTGCCACCAGTAAGACTAGCGGGATCTACGAGCAGTACTTC. The genes are TRBV15 and TRBJ2-7; TRBD2 agrees at 11 bases. The CDR3 covers 14 residues. Germline loops: CDR1 LNHNV, CDR2 YYDKDF (reference sequence). Germline trimming cut 6 bases from V and 3 bases from J; bases unmatched to any gene: 4. The full variable domain, rest sourced from reference TRBV15 and TRBJ2-7, is DAMVIQNPRYQVTQFGKPVTLSCSQTLNHNVMYWYQQKSSQAPKLLFHYYDKDFNNEADTPDNFQSRRPNTSFCFLDIRSPGLGDTAMYLCATSKTSGIYEQYFGPGTRLTVT.

As concerns this clonotype: The germline gene is not matched at one end of the junction; a read error may be the cause. The chain couples TRBV20-1 to TRBJ2-6; unclear D gene. Looked up from germline, CDR1 is DFQATT and CDR2 is SNEGSKA (reference sequence). This CDR3 contains 14 residues. The CDR3 DNA follows: TGCAGTGCTGGAGAAGGCTCTGGGGCCAACGTCCTGACTTTC. It codes for CSAGEGSGANVLTF.

The chain combines TRBV11-2 with TRBJ2-7; D unresolved. V lost 3 bases and J 6 bases, leaving 12 bases between the germline ends. Germline CDR1 and CDR2: SGHAT and FQNNGV. The CDR3 covers 13 residues. The CDR3 nucleotides are TGTGCCAGCAGCTTTGGCAGCGCGCTCGAGCAGTACTTC. Translated, it gives CASSFGSALEQYF.

The chain uses TRBV2 and TRBJ1-1; D perhaps matches TRBD1 (5 bases). V was pared by 5 bases and J by 1 base, with 11 bases between. Germline CDR1 and CDR2: SNHLY and FYNNEI. This CDR3 has 14 amino acids. CDR3 sequence reads: CASSFFTGNTEAFF. In DNA, the CDR3 is TGTGCCAGCAGTTTTTTTACAGGGAACACTGAAGCTTTCTTT.

This clonotype was observed a few times. The chain uses TRBV7-9 and TRBJ2-3; D remains unclear. Between the trimmed V and J ends, which lost 5 bases and 1 base, there was a span of 19 bases. The CDR3 totals 17 residues. The germline CDR1 and CDR2 sequences are SEHNR and FQNEAQ (reference sequence). The CDR3 nucleotides are TGTGCCAGCAGCACCCTAAGACCCAATCGTCGCACAGATACGCAGTATTTT. This encodes CASSTLRPNRRTDTQYF.

The rearrangement links TRBV6-2 or TRBV6-3 to TRBJ2-1; 10 positions match TRBD1. The CDR3 sequence is 18 residues long. Germline values: CDR1 MNHEY, CDR2 SVGEGT. Unmatched junction bases numbered 14, after V lost 2 bases and J lost 7 bases. The CDR3 reads CASSYLETGGKDINEQFF. As DNA, the CDR3 is TGTGCCAGCAGTTACCTTGAGACAGGGGGCAAGGATATTAATGAGCAGTTCTTC.

This clonotype was seen only a few times. This chain uses TRBV7-8 with TRBJ1-5; D is undetermined. CDR3 size: 15 residues. Trimming pared 0 bases from V and 3 bases from J, leaving 9 bases between. Germline-derived CDR1 and CDR2 are SGHVS and FQNEAQ. CDR3 amino acids: CASSLASGVNQPQHF. The DNA of the CDR3 is TGTGCCAGCAGCTTAGCATCAGGAGTCAATCAGCCCCAGCATTTT.

The gene calls are TRBV7-9 and TRBJ2-7, with 7 bases matching TRBD1. The germline CDR1 and CDR2 sequences are SEHNR and FQNEAQ (reference sequence). The CDR3 is 16 amino acids. V shed 0 bases, J shed 2 bases, and the junction held 7 bases outside the gene matches. The CDR3 region is CASSLAVGTATYEQYF. In DNA form, the CDR3 reads TGTGCCAGCAGCTTAGCTGTCGGGACAGCCACCTACGAGCAGTACTTC.

The chain links TRBV9 to TRBJ2-7; 9 bases agree with TRBD2. Germline values: CDR1 SGDLS, CDR2 YYNGEE. V lost 3 bases and J lost 1; bases outside the gene matches: 11. The CDR3 covers 17 residues. For the CDR3, the DNA is TGTGCCAGCAGCGCGGCCGGAACTAGCGGGTTTTCCTACGAGCAGTACTTC. It codes for CASSAAGTSGFSYEQYF.

The chain is built from TRBV15 and TRBJ2-1; tentative D call: TRBD2 (5 bases). Germline V lookup: CDR1 LNHNV, CDR2 YYDKDF (reference sequence). CDR3 size: 14 residues. V was shortened by 3 bases and J by 3 bases, with 9 bases between the two germline ends. The CDR3: CATSRGAVYNEQFF. In DNA, the CDR3 is TGTGCCACCAGCAGGGGAGCGGTCTACAATGAGCAGTTCTTC.

CDR3 sequence: CSSNRDAGTDTQYF. CDR3 coding DNA: TGCAGTTCGAACCGGGACGCAGGCACAGATACGCAGTATTTT. The chain links TRBV20-1 to TRBJ2-3; D may match TRBD1 or TRBD2 (5 bases each). V was pared by 8 bases and J by 1 base, with 16 bases between. This CDR3 is 14 amino acids long. Germline V gene sequence: CDR1 DFQATT, CDR2 SNEGSKA (reference sequence).

This clonotype was recorded at least ten times. The J gene is TRBJ1-5, the V gene TRBV7-2; TRBD1 agrees at 7 bases. Germline trimming cut 2 bases from V and 5 bases from J; bases unmatched to any gene: 6. The length of the CDR3 is 15 residues. Germline assignment: CDR1 SGHTA and CDR2 FQGNSA. Here the CDR3 DNA reads TGTGCCAGCAGCTTACAGGGACAGTTTCATCAGCCCCAGCATTTT. Encoded protein: CASSLQGQFHQPQHF.

This clonotype was seen only a few times. This chain links TRBV2 with TRBJ1-4; 9 bases align to TRBD1. J lost 8 bases, V lost 4 bases, and 5 bases had no gene match. CDR1 is SNHLY and CDR2 is FYNNEI in the germline V gene. This CDR3 spans 14 amino acids. CDR3 sequence (DNA): TGTGCCAGCAGTGTCTACAGGGGGCGAGAAAAACTGTTTTTT. Translated: CASSVYRGREKLFF.

This rearrangement joins TRBV21-1 to TRBJ2-2; TRBD1 is the table's D call and was not checked against the DNA. TRBV21-1 is a pseudogene segment. This CDR3 region has 16 residues. DNA of the CDR3: TGTGCCAGCAGCGCTCACCTGACAGAGAACACCGGGGAGCTGTTTTTT. Translated: CASSAHLTENTGELFF.

This clonotype was seen a few times. The chain links TRBV12-3 or TRBV12-4 to TRBJ1-2; D call uncertain. The germline V and J ends were trimmed by 5 bases and 1 base, with 5 bases remaining between them. This CDR3 region has 12 residues. The CDR3 DNA is TGTGCCAGCAGTCCAAATAACTATGGCTACACCTTC. It specifies CASSPNNYGYTF.

The chain is built from TRBV6-1 and TRBJ2-1; D is ambiguous. The CDR3 has 14 residues. V shed 6 bases and J shed 9 bases, with 18 bases lying between them. Germline V gene sequence: CDR1 MNHNS, CDR2 SASEGT. CDR3 in amino acids: CASSPGGGYGEQFF. The CDR3 nucleotides are TGTGCCAGCAGCCCGGGTGGTGGATACGGTGAGCAGTTCTTC.